A selection of T cell receptor beta chains follows, all from one sample in a study of Ad26.COV2.S vaccination and SARS-CoV-2 variants. Data came from immunoSEQ multiplex PCR; TCRdb stores just in-frame clones and leaves some out. This sample has fewer than 400,000 clones, with roughly 90% found just once. Source: peripheral blood, taken in a trial of Ad26.COV2.S vaccine versus placebo. The receptors originated from a person aged 18-60 years who received the Ad26.COV2.S COVID-19 vaccine or a placebo. CDR3s include the opening cysteine and the closing phenylalanine or tryptophan. D genes are given only for firm matches. The listing skips clone size in some rows; elsewhere it reads once, few, many or a size class.

CDR3 length: 14; J gene: TRBJ1-5; V gene: TRBV11-2; D gene: NA; clone size: few; CDR3 protein: CASSLTHSNQPQHF; CDR3 DNA: TGTGCCAGCAGCCTTACACATAGCAATCAGCCCCAGCATTTT
CDR3 length: 17; J gene: TRBJ1-1; V gene: TRBV4-3; D gene: NA; clone size: NA; CDR3 protein: CASSQDNLRQLNTEAFF; CDR3 DNA: TGCGCCAGCAGCCAAGATAATTTACGACAGCTGAACACTGAAGCTTTCTTT
CDR3 length: 17; J gene: TRBJ1-1; V gene: TRBV4-3; D gene: TRBD1; clone size: NA; CDR3 protein: CASSQEAVGQGATEAFF; CDR3 DNA: TGCGCCAGCAGCCAAGAAGCGGTCGGGCAGGGGGCCACTGAAGCTTTCTTT
CDR3 length: 15; J gene: TRBJ1-1; V gene: TRBV13; D gene: TRBD1; clone size: once; CDR3 protein: CASSPDRGRVTEAFF; CDR3 DNA: TGTGCCAGCAGCCCGGACAGGGGGCGAGTCACTGAAGCTTTCTTT
CDR3 length: 14; J gene: TRBJ1-4; V gene: TRBV4-1; D gene: NA; clone size: NA; CDR3 protein: CASSRLPGNEKLFF; CDR3 DNA: TGCGCCAGCAGCCGACTACCGGGTAATGAAAAACTGTTTTTT
CDR3 length: 15; J gene: TRBJ1-6; V gene: TRBV13; D gene: TRBD1; clone size: NA; CDR3 protein: CASSLEGTGRSPLHF; CDR3 DNA: TGTGCCAGCAGCTTAGAGGGGACAGGGAGATCACCCCTCCACTTT
CDR3 length: 12; J gene: TRBJ1-2; V gene: TRBV29-1; D gene: NA; clone size: NA; CDR3 protein: CSVLRPVRGSTF; CDR3 DNA: TGCAGCGTTCTGAGGCCAGTGAGGGGCTCCACCTTC
CDR3 length: 15; J gene: TRBJ1-4; V gene: TRBV6-5; D gene: TRBD1; clone size: NA; CDR3 protein: CASSSTTGGGEKLFF; CDR3 DNA: TGTGCCAGCAGTTCCACTACAGGGGGCGGTGAAAAACTGTTTTTT
CDR3 length: 15; J gene: TRBJ1-1; V gene: TRBV6-5; D gene: TRBD1; clone size: NA; CDR3 protein: CASSLTGAHDTEAFF; CDR3 DNA: TGTGCCAGCAGTTTGACAGGGGCGCACGACACTGAAGCTTTCTTT
CDR3 length: 17; J gene: TRBJ1-1; V gene: TRBV29-1; D gene: NA; clone size: NA; CDR3 protein: CSVDTGYRMEVNTEAFF; CDR3 DNA: TGCAGCGTTGATACAGGGTATCGGATGGAGGTGAACACTGAAGCTTTCTTT
CDR3 length: 12; J gene: TRBJ1-1; V gene: TRBV29-1; D gene: NA; clone size: NA; CDR3 protein: CSVVGGRPEAFF; CDR3 DNA: TGCAGCGTTGTAGGGGGAAGACCTGAAGCTTTCTTT
CDR3 length: 14; J gene: TRBJ1-5; V gene: TRBV6-6; D gene: NA; clone size: NA; CDR3 protein: CASSYGSGYQPQHF; CDR3 DNA: TGTGCCAGCAGTTACGGGTCAGGGTATCAGCCCCAGCATTTT
CDR3 length: 15; J gene: TRBJ1-1; V gene: TRBV3-1/TRBV3-2; D gene: NA; clone size: NA; CDR3 protein: CASSLRQTLNTEAFF; CDR3 DNA: TGTGCCAGCAGCTTGAGACAGACGTTGAACACTGAAGCTTTCTTT
CDR3 length: 11; J gene: TRBJ2-1; V gene: TRBV27; D gene: NA; clone size: NA; CDR3 protein: CASGRGNEQFF; CDR3 DNA: TGTGCCAGCGGTCGGGGAAATGAGCAGTTCTTC
CDR3 length: 16; J gene: TRBJ2-1; V gene: TRBV24-1; D gene: TRBD1; clone size: NA; CDR3 protein: CATSDSVGGSYNEQFF; CDR3 DNA: TGTGCCACCAGTGATTCAGTAGGGGGCAGTTACAATGAGCAGTTCTTC
CDR3 length: 15; J gene: TRBJ2-3; V gene: TRBV18; D gene: NA; clone size: NA; CDR3 protein: CASSPQSIVTDTQYF; CDR3 DNA: TGTGCCAGCTCACCGCAATCGATCGTAACAGATACGCAGTATTTT
CDR3 length: 11; J gene: TRBJ1-1; V gene: TRBV19; D gene: NA; clone size: NA; CDR3 protein: CASTQGRRAFF; CDR3 DNA: TGTGCCAGTACCCAGGGGCGGCGAGCTTTCTTT
CDR3 length: 18; J gene: TRBJ1-2; V gene: TRBV5-1; D gene: TRBD1; clone size: NA; CDR3 protein: CASSSYPTRQGVVYGYTF; CDR3 DNA: TGCGCCAGCAGCTCCTATCCAACCCGACAGGGAGTCGTCTATGGCTACACCTTC
CDR3 length: 15; J gene: TRBJ1-1; V gene: TRBV21-1; D gene: NA; clone size: once; CDR3 protein: CASSKAESRQVEAFF; CDR3 DNA: TGTGCCAGCAGCAAAGCCGAATCGCGACAGGTCGAAGCTTTCTTT
CDR3 length: 15; J gene: TRBJ1-2; V gene: TRBV19; D gene: TRBD1; clone size: few; CDR3 protein: CASSQQGAVGYGYTF; CDR3 DNA: TGTGCCAGTAGCCAACAGGGGGCAGTTGGCTATGGCTACACCTTC
CDR3 length: 15; J gene: TRBJ1-2; V gene: TRBV4-1; D gene: NA; clone size: NA; CDR3 protein: CASSQVPIMGDGYTF; CDR3 DNA: TGCGCCAGCAGCCAAGTGCCCATTATGGGAGATGGCTACACCTTC
CDR3 length: 18; J gene: TRBJ1-1; V gene: TRBV4-3; D gene: TRBD1; clone size: NA; CDR3 protein: CASSEGRTGWPENTEAFF; CDR3 DNA: TGCGCCAGCAGCGAAGGGAGGACAGGGTGGCCGGAGAACACTGAAGCTTTCTTT
CDR3 length: 13; J gene: TRBJ1-5; V gene: TRBV19; D gene: NA; clone size: NA; CDR3 protein: CASSISRNQPQHF; CDR3 DNA: TGTGCCAGTAGTATCTCGCGGAATCAGCCCCAGCATTTT
CDR3 length: 18; J gene: TRBJ1-2; V gene: TRBV7-9; D gene: NA; clone size: NA; CDR3 protein: CASSDIQRGDLSVYGYTF; CDR3 DNA: TGTGCCAGCAGCGATATCCAAAGAGGGGACCTTAGCGTCTATGGCTACACCTTC
CDR3 length: 16; J gene: TRBJ2-3; V gene: TRBV19; D gene: NA; clone size: NA; CDR3 protein: CASSFTSLLRTDTQYF; CDR3 DNA: TGTGCCAGTAGTTTCACATCTCTACTCCGCACAGATACGCAGTATTTT
CDR3 length: 13; J gene: TRBJ1-1; V gene: TRBV6-2/TRBV6-3; D gene: NA; clone size: NA; CDR3 protein: CASSFHGSTEAFF; CDR3 DNA: TGTGCCAGCAGTTTCCACGGGAGCACTGAAGCTTTCTTT
CDR3 length: 15; J gene: TRBJ1-1; V gene: TRBV4-3; D gene: TRBD1; clone size: NA; CDR3 protein: CASSLGQTLNTEAFF; CDR3 DNA: TGCGCCAGCAGCCTGGGACAGACGTTGAACACTGAAGCTTTCTTT
CDR3 length: 15; J gene: TRBJ1-1; V gene: TRBV6-5; D gene: NA; clone size: NA; CDR3 protein: CASSYYGVEGTEAFF; CDR3 DNA: TGTGCCAGCAGTTACTATGGGGTCGAGGGCACTGAAGCTTTCTTT
CDR3 length: 15; J gene: TRBJ1-1; V gene: TRBV6-2/TRBV6-3; D gene: TRBD1; clone size: NA; CDR3 protein: CASSALGQENTEAFF; CDR3 DNA: TGTGCCAGCAGCGCCTTGGGACAGGAGAACACTGAAGCTTTCTTT
CDR3 length: 15; J gene: TRBJ2-1; V gene: TRBV11-2; D gene: TRBD2; clone size: NA; CDR3 protein: CASSLVQRGNNEQFF; CDR3 DNA: TGTGCCAGCAGCTTAGTCCAGCGGGGGAACAATGAGCAGTTCTTC
CDR3 length: 16; J gene: TRBJ2-2; V gene: TRBV9; D gene: TRBD2; clone size: NA; CDR3 protein: CASSGGGRAPTGELFF; CDR3 DNA: TGTGCCAGCAGCGGAGGCGGGAGGGCCCCAACCGGGGAGCTGTTTTTT
CDR3 length: 12; J gene: TRBJ1-1; V gene: TRBV5-1; D gene: NA; clone size: NA; CDR3 protein: CASSLVPSEAFF; CDR3 DNA: TGCGCCAGCAGCTTGGTGCCCTCGGAAGCTTTCTTT
CDR3 length: 17; J gene: TRBJ2-3; V gene: TRBV4-2; D gene: TRBD2; clone size: NA; CDR3 protein: CASSQNLAGGHTDTQYF; CDR3 DNA: TGTGCCAGCAGCCAGAATCTAGCGGGGGGGCACACAGATACGCAGTATTTT
CDR3 length: 14; J gene: TRBJ2-7; V gene: TRBV3-1/TRBV3-2; D gene: TRBD2; clone size: NA; CDR3 protein: CASSFTSGGGEQYF; CDR3 DNA: TGTGCCAGCAGCTTCACTAGCGGGGGGGGCGAGCAGTACTTC
CDR3 length: 14; J gene: TRBJ2-5; V gene: TRBV4-3; D gene: TRBD1; clone size: NA; CDR3 protein: CASSLGTGRETQYF; CDR3 DNA: TGCGCCAGCAGCCTGGGGACAGGTCGGGAGACCCAGTACTTC
CDR3 length: 16; J gene: TRBJ2-7; V gene: TRBV21-1; D gene: NA; clone size: NA; CDR3 protein: CASSPPPSGDDYEQYF; CDR3 DNA: TGTGCCAGCAGCCCACCCCCTAGCGGGGACGACTACGAGCAGTACTTC
CDR3 length: 15; J gene: TRBJ2-3; V gene: TRBV18; D gene: NA; clone size: NA; CDR3 protein: CASSPRTLSTDTQYF; CDR3 DNA: TGTGCCAGCTCACCGAGAACACTAAGCACAGATACGCAGTATTTT
CDR3 length: 14; J gene: TRBJ2-5; V gene: TRBV28; D gene: TRBD2; clone size: NA; CDR3 protein: CASRPSGAKETQYF; CDR3 DNA: TGTGCCAGCAGACCTAGCGGGGCCAAAGAGACCCAGTACTTC
CDR3 length: 13; J gene: TRBJ1-5; V gene: TRBV10-1; D gene: NA; clone size: NA; CDR3 protein: CASSDNLRKPQHF; CDR3 DNA: TGCGCCAGCAGTGATAACCTAAGGAAGCCCCAGCATTTT
CDR3 length: 15; J gene: TRBJ1-5; V gene: TRBV3-1/TRBV3-2; D gene: TRBD1; clone size: NA; CDR3 protein: CASSPGDRGQQPQHF; CDR3 DNA: TGTGCCAGCAGCCCTGGGGACAGGGGCCAACAGCCCCAGCATTTT
CDR3 length: 16; J gene: TRBJ2-5; V gene: TRBV7-6; D gene: TRBD2; clone size: NA; CDR3 protein: CASSVGTSGGTGAQYF; CDR3 DNA: TGTGCCAGCAGCGTGGGGACTAGCGGGGGGACGGGGGCCCAGTACTTC
CDR3 length: 15; J gene: TRBJ1-1; V gene: TRBV2; D gene: TRBD1; clone size: NA; CDR3 protein: CASSVTGAQNTEAFF; CDR3 DNA: TGTGCCAGCAGTGTGACAGGGGCCCAGAACACTGAAGCTTTCTTT
CDR3 length: 13; J gene: TRBJ1-1; V gene: TRBV18; D gene: NA; clone size: once; CDR3 protein: CASSETANTEAFF; CDR3 DNA: TGTGCCAGCTCCGAGACAGCGAACACTGAAGCTTTCTTT
CDR3 length: 14; J gene: TRBJ2-7; V gene: TRBV6-5; D gene: NA; clone size: once; CDR3 protein: CASSPTVSPGEQYF; CDR3 DNA: TGTGCCAGCAGTCCGACAGTATCTCCCGGCGAGCAGTACTTC
CDR3 length: 15; J gene: TRBJ2-1; V gene: TRBV5-1; D gene: NA; clone size: NA; CDR3 protein: CASKETLSSYNEQFF; CDR3 DNA: TGCGCCAGCAAAGAAACCCTTAGCTCCTACAATGAGCAGTTCTTC
CDR3 length: 15; J gene: TRBJ1-1; V gene: TRBV5-6; D gene: NA; clone size: NA; CDR3 protein: CASSYWGYGITEAFF; CDR3 DNA: TGTGCCAGCAGCTATTGGGGGTATGGGATCACTGAAGCTTTCTTT
CDR3 length: 13; J gene: TRBJ2-2; V gene: TRBV4-2; D gene: NA; clone size: NA; CDR3 protein: CASSQPSPGELFF; CDR3 DNA: TGTGCCAGCAGCCAGCCATCTCCCGGGGAGCTGTTTTTT
CDR3 length: 15; J gene: TRBJ2-1; V gene: TRBV9; D gene: TRBD2; clone size: once; CDR3 protein: CASSVSGRASNEQFF; CDR3 DNA: TGTGCCAGCAGCGTGAGCGGGAGGGCCTCCAATGAGCAGTTCTTC
CDR3 length: 15; J gene: TRBJ1-2; V gene: TRBV5-1; D gene: NA; clone size: NA; CDR3 protein: CASSLGGRGRDGYTF; CDR3 DNA: TGCGCCAGCAGCTTGGGCGGCAGGGGAAGAGATGGCTACACCTTC
CDR3 length: 20; J gene: TRBJ1-5; V gene: TRBV19; D gene: TRBD1; clone size: few; CDR3 protein: CASSTRTTGTGRSINQPQHF; CDR3 DNA: TGTGCCAGTAGTACGCGGACTACCGGGACAGGGAGGTCAATCAATCAGCCCCAGCATTTT
CDR3 length: 12; J gene: TRBJ1-1; V gene: TRBV7-9; D gene: TRBD1; clone size: NA; CDR3 protein: CASSKTGEEAFF; CDR3 DNA: TGTGCCAGCAGCAAGACAGGGGAAGAAGCTTTCTTT
CDR3 length: 15; J gene: TRBJ2-3; V gene: TRBV4-3; D gene: NA; clone size: NA; CDR3 protein: CASSSRIGVPDTQYF; CDR3 DNA: TGCGCCAGCAGCAGCCGTATAGGGGTGCCAGATACGCAGTATTTT
CDR3 length: 17; J gene: TRBJ2-1; V gene: TRBV30; D gene: TRBD2; clone size: NA; CDR3 protein: CAWSLTGSGTPQFEQFF; CDR3 DNA: TGTGCCTGGAGTCTCACTGGGAGCGGGACCCCCCAATTTGAGCAGTTCTTC
CDR3 length: 15; J gene: TRBJ1-1; V gene: TRBV5-6; D gene: NA; clone size: NA; CDR3 protein: CASSYRDTGGTEAFF; CDR3 DNA: TGTGCCAGCAGCTACCGGGACACTGGCGGGACTGAAGCTTTCTTT